This record concerns one T cell receptor beta chain sequence. The clone's antigen remains unknown. No base qualities exist here, and no much larger clone lies one base off it. The data are from a study of T-cell reconstitution after alpha-beta-depleted transplantation in children (dated by TCRdb to about 2016). Context from the whole study: Using TCR repertoire profiling, the study followed T-cell immune reconstitution in a quantitative way in children after TCRalphabeta/CD19-depleted allogeneic hematopoietic cell transplantation.

Library generation was performed with PCR. Instrument on record: Illumina HiSeq 2500. TCR library preparation used molecular barcoding, with unique molecular identifiers applied to normalize quantification of the TCRbeta repertoire. In-frame beta chains were kept once TCRdb had trimmed the public reads at Q25 with fastp and called clones with MiXCR. Each entry is one CDR3 protein sequence, shown with its most common DNA and genes. The sample has about 980,000 distinct CDR3 sequences on record, about 29% of them singletons. The ten top clones hold roughly 30% of the sample. This specimen's treatment or condition label, interpreted: allogeneic hematopoietic cell transplantation with graft depleted of TCRalphabeta T cells and CD19 B cells. The transplant recipients were children given TCRalphabeta/CD19-depleted allogeneic hematopoietic cell grafts. On the study overall, not on this receptor specifically: In some patients, the high TCRbeta diversity seen at day 60 was put down to recipient T cells and intrathymic progenitors that had survived conditioning. About two months after transplant, the apparently early recovery of alphabetaT-cell counts reportedly depended on just several hundred clones that had expanded rapidly and came from non-depleted graft cells. Over subsequent months, a decline in hyperexpanded clone frequencies was noted, and after one year, T-cell counts and TCRbeta diversity were mostly ascribed to newly produced T cells.

CDR3 length: 17 amino acids, cysteine to phenylalanine. Only the CDR3 DNA stays, 51 bases, in frame from base 1. According to the germline V gene, CDR1 reads SQVTM and CDR2 reads ANQGSEA. At the junction V is shortened by 0 bases and J by 4 bases; bases outside the gene matches: 11. Sequencing was performed on PBMCs, mostly from graft donor cells, taken 360 days after TCRalphabeta/CD19-depleted stem cell transplant. The TCR comes from a boy less than two years old who had a stem cell transplant for SCID, so the T cells may come from the graft donor. The receptor chain draws on TRBV29-1 and TRBJ2-5, and 10 junctional nucleotides match TRBD2. The DNA sequence follows: TGCAGCGTTGAAGACCGGAGCGGGGGGGCCCTGGGAGAGACCCAGTACTTC. It translates to CSVEDRSGGALGETQYF. The CDR3, completed at both ends by the reference TRBV29-1 and TRBJ2-5 genes, gives the full variable domain SAVISQKPSRDICQRGTSLTIQCQVDSQVTMMFWYRQQPGQSLTLIATANQGSEATYESGFVIDKFPISRPNLTFSTLTVSNMSPEDSSIYLCSVEDRSGGALGETQYFGPGTRLLVL.